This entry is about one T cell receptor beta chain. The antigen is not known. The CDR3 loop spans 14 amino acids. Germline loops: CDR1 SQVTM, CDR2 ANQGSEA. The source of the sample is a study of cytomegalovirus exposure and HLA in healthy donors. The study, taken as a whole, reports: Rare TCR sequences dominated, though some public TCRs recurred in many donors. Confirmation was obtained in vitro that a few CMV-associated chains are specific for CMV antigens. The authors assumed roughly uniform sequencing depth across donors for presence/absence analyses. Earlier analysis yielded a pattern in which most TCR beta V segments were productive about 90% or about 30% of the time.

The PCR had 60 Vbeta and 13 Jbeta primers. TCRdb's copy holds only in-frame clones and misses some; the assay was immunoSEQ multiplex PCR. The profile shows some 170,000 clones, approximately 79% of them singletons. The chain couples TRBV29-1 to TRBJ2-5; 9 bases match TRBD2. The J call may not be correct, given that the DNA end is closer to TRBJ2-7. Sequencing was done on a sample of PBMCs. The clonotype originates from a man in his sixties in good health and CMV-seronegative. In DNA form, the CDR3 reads TGCAGCGTTGAACCTAGCGGGGCTTCCTACGAGCAGTACTTC. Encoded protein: CSVEPSGASYEQYF.